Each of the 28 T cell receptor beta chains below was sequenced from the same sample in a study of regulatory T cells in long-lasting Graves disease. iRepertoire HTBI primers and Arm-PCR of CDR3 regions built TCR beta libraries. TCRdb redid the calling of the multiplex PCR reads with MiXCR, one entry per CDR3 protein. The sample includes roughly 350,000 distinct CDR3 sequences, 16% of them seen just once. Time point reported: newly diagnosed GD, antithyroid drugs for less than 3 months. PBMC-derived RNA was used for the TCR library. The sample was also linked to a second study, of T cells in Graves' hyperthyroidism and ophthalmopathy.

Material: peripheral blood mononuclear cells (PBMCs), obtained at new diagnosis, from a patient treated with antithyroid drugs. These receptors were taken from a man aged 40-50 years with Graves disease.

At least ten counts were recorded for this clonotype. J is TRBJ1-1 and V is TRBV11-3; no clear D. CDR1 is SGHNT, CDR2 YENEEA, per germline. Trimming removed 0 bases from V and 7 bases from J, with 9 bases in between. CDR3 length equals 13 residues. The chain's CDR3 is CASSLEAGDEAFF. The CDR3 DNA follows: TGTGCCAGCAGCTTAGAGGCAGGCGATGAAGCTTTCTTT. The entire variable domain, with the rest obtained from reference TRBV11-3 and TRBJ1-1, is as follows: EAGVVQSPRYKIIEKKQPVAFWCNPISGHNTLYWYLQNLGQGPELLIRYENEEAVDDSQLPKDRFSAERLKGVDSTLKIQPAELGDSAVYLCASSLEAGDEAFFGQGTRLTVV.

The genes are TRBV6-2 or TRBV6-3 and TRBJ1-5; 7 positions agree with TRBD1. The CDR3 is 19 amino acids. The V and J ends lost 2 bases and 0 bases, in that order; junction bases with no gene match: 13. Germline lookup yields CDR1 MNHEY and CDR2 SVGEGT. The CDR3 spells CASSYRPTGRGYSNQPQHF. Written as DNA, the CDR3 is TGTGCCAGCAGTTACCGGCCGACAGGGAGGGGATATAGCAATCAGCCCCAGCATTTT.

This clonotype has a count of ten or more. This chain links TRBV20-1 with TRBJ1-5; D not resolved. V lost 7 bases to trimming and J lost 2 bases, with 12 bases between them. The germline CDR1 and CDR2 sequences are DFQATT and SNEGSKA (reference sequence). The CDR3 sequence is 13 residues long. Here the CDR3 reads CSVYGSGNQPQHF. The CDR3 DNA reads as TGCAGTGTCTATGGCTCGGGCAATCAGCCCCAGCATTTT.

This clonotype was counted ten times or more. The CDR3 here is CAISVRHGNTIYF. CDR3 in DNA: TGTGCCATCAGTGTAAGGCACGGAAACACCATATATTTT. This chain joins TRBV10-3 and TRBJ1-3; D remains ambiguous. CDR3 length: 13 residues. Germline V CDR1 and CDR2: ENHRY, SYGVKD. V shed 4 bases and J shed 4 bases, with 8 bases lying between them.

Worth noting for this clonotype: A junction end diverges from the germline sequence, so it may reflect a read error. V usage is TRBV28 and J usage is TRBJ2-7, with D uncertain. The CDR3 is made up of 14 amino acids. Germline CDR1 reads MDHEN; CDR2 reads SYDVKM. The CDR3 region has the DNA TGTGCCAGCAGTCCCGAAGGGCCCTCCTGCGAGCAGTACTTC. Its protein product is CASSPEGPSCEQYF.

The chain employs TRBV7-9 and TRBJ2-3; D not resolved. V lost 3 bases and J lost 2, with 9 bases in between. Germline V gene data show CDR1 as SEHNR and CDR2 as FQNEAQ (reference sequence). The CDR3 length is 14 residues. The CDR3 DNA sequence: TGTGCCAGCAGCTTCGGTGGATTCACAGATACGCAGTATTTT. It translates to CASSFGGFTDTQYF.

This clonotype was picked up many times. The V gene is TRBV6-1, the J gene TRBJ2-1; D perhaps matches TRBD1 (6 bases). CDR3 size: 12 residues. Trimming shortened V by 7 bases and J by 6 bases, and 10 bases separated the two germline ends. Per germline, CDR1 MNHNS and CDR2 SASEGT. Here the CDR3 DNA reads TGTGCCAGCAAACAGGGCCGCAATGAGCAGTTCTTC. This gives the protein CASKQGRNEQFF.

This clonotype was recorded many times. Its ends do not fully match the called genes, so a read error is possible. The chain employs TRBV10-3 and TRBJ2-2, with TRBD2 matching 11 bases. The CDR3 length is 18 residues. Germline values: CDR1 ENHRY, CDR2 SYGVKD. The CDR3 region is CAISENLAGGPWTGELFF. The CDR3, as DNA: TGTGCCATCAGCGAAAATTTAGCGGGGGGGCCTTGGACCGGGGAGCTGTTCTTT.

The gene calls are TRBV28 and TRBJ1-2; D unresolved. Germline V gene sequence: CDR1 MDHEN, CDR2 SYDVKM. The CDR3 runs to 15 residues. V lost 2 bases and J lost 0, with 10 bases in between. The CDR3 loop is CASSLGVGTNYGYTF. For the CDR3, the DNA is TGTGCCAGCAGTTTAGGAGTTGGTACTAACTATGGCTACACCTTC.

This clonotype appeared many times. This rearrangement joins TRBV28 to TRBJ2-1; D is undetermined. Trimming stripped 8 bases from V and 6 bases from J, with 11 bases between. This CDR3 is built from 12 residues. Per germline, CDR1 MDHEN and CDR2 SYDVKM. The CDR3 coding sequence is TGTGCCAGCGCCGACCCCGGCAATGAGCAGTTCTTC. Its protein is CASADPGNEQFF.

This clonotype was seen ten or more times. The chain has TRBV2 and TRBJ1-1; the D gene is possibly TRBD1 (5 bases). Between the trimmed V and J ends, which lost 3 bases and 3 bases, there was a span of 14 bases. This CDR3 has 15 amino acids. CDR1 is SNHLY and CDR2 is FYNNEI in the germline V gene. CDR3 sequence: CASSDLQRGDTEAFF. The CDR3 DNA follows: TGTGCCAGCAGTGACCTCCAACGGGGGGACACTGAAGCTTTCTTT. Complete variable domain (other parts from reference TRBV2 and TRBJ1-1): EPEVTQTPSHQVTQMGQEVILRCVPISNHLYFYWYRQILGQKVEFLVSFYNNEISEKSEIFDDQFSVERPDGSNFTLKIRSTKLEDSAMYFCASSDLQRGDTEAFFGQGTRLTVV.

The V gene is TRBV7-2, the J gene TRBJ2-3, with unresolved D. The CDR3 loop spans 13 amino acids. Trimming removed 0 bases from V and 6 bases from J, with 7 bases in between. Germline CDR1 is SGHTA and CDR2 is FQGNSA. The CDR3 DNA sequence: TGTGCCAGCAGCTTAGCCAGTAGGGATACGCAGTATTTT. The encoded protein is CASSLASRDTQYF.

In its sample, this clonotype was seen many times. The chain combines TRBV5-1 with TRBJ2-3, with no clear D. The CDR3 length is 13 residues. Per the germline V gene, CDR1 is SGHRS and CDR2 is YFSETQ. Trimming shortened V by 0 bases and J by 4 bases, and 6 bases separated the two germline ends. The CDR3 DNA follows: TGCGCCAGCAGCTTGGAGCTGCCAGATACGCAGTATTTT. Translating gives CASSLELPDTQYF.

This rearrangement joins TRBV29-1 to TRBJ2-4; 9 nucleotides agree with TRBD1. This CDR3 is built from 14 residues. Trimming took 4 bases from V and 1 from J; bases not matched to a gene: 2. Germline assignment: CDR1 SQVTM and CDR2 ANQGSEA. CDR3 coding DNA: TGCAGCGTTGGGGGACAGGGTGCCAAAAACATTCAGTACTTC. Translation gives CSVGGQGAKNIQYF.

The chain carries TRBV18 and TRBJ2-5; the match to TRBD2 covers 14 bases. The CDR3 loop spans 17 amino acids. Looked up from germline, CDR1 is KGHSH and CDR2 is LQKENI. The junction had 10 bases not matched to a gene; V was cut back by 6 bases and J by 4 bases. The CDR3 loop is CASSPQRLAGGRETQYF. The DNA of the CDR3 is TGTGCCAGCTCCCCCCAAAGACTAGCGGGAGGGAGAGAGACCCAGTACTTC.

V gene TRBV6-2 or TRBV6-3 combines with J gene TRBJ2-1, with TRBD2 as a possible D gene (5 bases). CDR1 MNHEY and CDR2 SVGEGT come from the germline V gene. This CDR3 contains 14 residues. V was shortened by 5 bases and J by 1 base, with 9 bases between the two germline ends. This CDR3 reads CASSPRRSYNEQFF. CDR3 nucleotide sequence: TGTGCCAGCAGTCCACGGAGGTCCTACAATGAGCAGTTCTTC.

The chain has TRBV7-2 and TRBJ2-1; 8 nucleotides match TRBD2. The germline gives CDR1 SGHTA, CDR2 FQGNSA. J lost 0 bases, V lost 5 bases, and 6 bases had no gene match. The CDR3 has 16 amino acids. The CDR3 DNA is TGTGCCAGCAGCCCCGGGGGGGGGAGCTCCTACAATGAGCAGTTCTTC. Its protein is CASSPGGGSSYNEQFF.

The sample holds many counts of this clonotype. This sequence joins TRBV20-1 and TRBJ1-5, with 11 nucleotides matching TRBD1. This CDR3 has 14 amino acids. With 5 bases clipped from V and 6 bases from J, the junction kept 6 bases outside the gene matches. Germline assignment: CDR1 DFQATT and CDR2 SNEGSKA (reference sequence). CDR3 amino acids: CSAPGQGDTQPQHF. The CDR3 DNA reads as TGCAGTGCTCCGGGACAGGGGGACACTCAGCCCCAGCATTTT.

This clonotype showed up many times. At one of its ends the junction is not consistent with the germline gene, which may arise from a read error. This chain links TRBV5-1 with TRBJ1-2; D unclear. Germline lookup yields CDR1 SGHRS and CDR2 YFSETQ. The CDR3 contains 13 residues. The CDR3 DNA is TGTGCCAGCAGTTACGGGCGAAACTATGGCTACACCTTC. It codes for CASSYGRNYGYTF.

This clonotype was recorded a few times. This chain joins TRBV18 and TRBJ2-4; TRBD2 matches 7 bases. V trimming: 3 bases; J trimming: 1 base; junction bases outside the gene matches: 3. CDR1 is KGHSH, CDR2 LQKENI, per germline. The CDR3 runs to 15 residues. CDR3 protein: CASSPYGGAKNIQYF. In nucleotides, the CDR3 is TGTGCCAGCTCACCGTACGGGGGGGCCAAAAACATTCAGTACTTC.

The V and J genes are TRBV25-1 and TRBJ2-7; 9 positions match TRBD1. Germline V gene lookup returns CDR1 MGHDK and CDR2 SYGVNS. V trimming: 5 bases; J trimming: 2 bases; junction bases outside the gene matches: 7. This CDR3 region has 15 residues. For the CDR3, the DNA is TGTGCCAGCAGTTGGGGACAGGGTATCGCCTACGAGCAGTACTTC. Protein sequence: CASSWGQGIAYEQYF.

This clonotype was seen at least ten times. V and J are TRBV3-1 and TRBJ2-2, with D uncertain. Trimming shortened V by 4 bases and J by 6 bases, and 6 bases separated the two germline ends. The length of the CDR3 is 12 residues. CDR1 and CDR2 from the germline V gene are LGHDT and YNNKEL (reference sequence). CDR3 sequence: CASSLHSGELFF. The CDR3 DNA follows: TGTGCCAGCAGCCTACACTCCGGGGAGCTGTTTTTT.

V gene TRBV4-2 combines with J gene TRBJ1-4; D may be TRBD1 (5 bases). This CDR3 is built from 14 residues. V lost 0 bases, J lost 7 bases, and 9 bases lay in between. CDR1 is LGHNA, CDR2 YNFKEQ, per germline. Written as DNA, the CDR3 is TGTGCCAGCAGCCAAGATTTCAGGGTTGAAAAACTGTTTTTT. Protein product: CASSQDFRVEKLFF.

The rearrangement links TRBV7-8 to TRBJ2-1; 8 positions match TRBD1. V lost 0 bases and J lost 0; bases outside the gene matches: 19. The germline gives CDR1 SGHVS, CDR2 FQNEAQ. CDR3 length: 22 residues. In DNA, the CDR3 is TGTGCCAGCAGCTTAGCGGCTATCAGGACAGGGCATCTACCAAGCTCCTACAATGAGCAGTTCTTC. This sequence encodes CASSLAAIRTGHLPSSYNEQFF.

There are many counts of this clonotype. The CDR3, as DNA: TGTGCCAGCAGCCGGACAGAGGTTGGCCAGCCCCAGCATTTT. Translation: CASSRTEVGQPQHF. This chain joins TRBV12-3 or TRBV12-4 and TRBJ1-5; possibly TRBD1 for D (6 bases). The CDR3 spans 14 residues. V was clipped by 6 bases and J by 7 bases, with 16 bases between them.

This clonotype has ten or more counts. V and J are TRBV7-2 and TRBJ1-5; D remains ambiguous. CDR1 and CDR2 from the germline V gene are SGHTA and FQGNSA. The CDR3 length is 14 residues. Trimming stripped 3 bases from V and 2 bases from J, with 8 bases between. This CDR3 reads CASSLGIGNQPQHF. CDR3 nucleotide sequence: TGTGCCAGCAGCTTGGGGATAGGCAATCAGCCCCAGCATTTT.

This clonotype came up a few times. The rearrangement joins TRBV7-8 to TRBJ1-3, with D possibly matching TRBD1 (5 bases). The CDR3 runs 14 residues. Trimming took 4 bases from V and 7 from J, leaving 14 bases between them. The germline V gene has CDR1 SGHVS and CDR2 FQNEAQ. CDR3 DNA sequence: TGTGCCAGCAGCTGGGACCGGGTCGGGAACACCATATATTTT. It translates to CASSWDRVGNTIYF.

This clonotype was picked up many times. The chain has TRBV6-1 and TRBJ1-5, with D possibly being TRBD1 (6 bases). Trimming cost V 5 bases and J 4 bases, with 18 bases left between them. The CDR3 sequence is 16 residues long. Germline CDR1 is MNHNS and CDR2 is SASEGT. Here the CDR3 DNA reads TGTGCCAGCAGTCCGAGGGGGGGGGGAGGTAATCAGCCCCAGCATTTT. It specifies CASSPRGGGGNQPQHF.